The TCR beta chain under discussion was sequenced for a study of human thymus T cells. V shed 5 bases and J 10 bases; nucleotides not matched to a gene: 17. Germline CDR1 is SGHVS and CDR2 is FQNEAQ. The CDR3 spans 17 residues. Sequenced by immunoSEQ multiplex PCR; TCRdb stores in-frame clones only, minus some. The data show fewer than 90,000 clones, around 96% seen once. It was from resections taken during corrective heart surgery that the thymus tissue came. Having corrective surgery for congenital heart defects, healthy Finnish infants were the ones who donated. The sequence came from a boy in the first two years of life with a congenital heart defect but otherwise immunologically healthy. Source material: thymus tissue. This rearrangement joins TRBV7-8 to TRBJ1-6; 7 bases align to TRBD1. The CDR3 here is CASSASSKPGGGSPLHF. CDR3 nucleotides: TGTGCCAGCAGCGCGAGTTCGAAACCAGGGGGAGGATCACCCCTCCACTTT. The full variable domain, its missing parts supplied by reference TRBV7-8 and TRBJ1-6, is GAGVSQSPRYKVAKRGQDVALRCDPISGHVSLFWYQQALGQGPEFLTYFQNEAQLDKSGLPSDRFFAERPEGSVSTLKIQRTQQEDSAVYLCASSASSKPGGGSPLHFGNGTRLTVT.